The clone carrying this T cell receptor beta chain was detected many times. RNA transcripts served as the template for amplifying TCR beta CDR3 regions. Using the HTBI primer set, a first-round RT-PCR was run on the TCR CDR3. A single record per CDR3 protein comes from TCRdb applying MiXCR to the multiplex PCR reads. The repertoire includes hundreds of thousands of distinct CDR3 sequences, roughly 15% of them detected once, and about 4% sits in the top ten. The data originate from a study of T cells in Graves' hyperthyroidism and ophthalmopathy. Trimming cost V 5 bases and J 5 bases, with 16 bases left between them. The germline CDR1 and CDR2 sequences are SGHNT and YENEEA. This CDR3 has 14 amino acids.

The TCR sequence derives from a woman aged 40 to 50 with Graves' ophthalmopathy. The chain recombines TRBV11-3 with TRBJ2-7; the D is unclear. The sample comprised blood. CDR3 in DNA: TGTGCCAGCAGCATAAGCTGGGGTTCTAACGAGCAGTACTTC. As protein: CASSISWGSNEQYF.